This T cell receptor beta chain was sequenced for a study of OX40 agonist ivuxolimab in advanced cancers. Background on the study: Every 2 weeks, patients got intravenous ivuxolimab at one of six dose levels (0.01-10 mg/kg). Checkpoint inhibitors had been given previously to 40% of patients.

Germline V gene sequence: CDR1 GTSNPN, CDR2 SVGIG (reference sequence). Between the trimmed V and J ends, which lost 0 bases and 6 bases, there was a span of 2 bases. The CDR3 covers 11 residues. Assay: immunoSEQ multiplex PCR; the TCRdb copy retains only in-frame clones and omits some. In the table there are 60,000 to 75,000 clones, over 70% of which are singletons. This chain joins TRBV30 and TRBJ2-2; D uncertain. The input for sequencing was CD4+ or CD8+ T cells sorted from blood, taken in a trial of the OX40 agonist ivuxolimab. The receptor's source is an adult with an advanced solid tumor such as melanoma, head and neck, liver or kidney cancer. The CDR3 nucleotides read TGTGCCTGGAGTGTAGCCGGGGAGCTGTTTTTT. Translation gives CAWSVAGELFF.